This T cell receptor (beta chain) originates from a study of blood T cell repertoires in COVID-19. Study summary: Sites in the United States, Italy and Spain provided acute and convalescent COVID-19 samples. Nucleic acid was either cDNA or gDNA, and it came from T cells, B-cell-depleted T cells, or PBMCs.

The CDR3 has 14 amino acids. The germline gives CDR1 MNHEY, CDR2 SVGAGI. Trimming removed 6 bases from V and 6 bases from J, with 18 bases in between. The sample holds one count of this clone. In the original workflow: Estimation of nucleated cell counts relied on the amplification of reference gene primers. The data were produced by immunoSEQ multiplex PCR, yet TCRdb's version contains in-frame clones alone and is incomplete. Clone size and the V and J calls come from that table; the DNA yielded D and trimming. The sample records approximately 190,000 clones, about 80% being singletons. The rearrangement links TRBV6-5 to TRBJ2-7; D is perhaps TRBD1 (6 bases). Sample: peripheral blood. This receptor was taken from a man under 40 with active or convalescent COVID-19. In DNA, the CDR3 is TGTGCCAGCAGCCGCCCGGGACATTCGGCCGAGCAGTACTTC. Its translation is CASSRPGHSAEQYF.